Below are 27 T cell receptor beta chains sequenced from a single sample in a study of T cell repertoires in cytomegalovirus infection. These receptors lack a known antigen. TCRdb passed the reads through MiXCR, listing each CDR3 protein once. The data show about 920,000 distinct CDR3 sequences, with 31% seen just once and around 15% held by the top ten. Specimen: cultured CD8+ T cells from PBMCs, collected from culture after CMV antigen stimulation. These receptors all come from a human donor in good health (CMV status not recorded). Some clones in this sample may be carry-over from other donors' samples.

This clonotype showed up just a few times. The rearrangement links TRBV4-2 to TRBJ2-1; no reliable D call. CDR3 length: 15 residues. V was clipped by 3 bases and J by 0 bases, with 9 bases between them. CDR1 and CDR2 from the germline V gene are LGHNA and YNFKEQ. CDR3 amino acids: CASSQTYDSYNEQFF. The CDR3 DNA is TGTGCCAGCAGCCAGACATACGACTCCTACAATGAGCAGTTCTTC.

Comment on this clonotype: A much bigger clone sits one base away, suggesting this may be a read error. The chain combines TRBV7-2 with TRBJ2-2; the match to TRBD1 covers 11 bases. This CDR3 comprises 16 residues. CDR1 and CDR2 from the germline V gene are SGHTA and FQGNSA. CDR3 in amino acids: CASSMGQGEVAGEPFF. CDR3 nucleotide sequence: TGTGCCAGCAGCATGGGACAGGGGGAGGTAGCCGGGGAGCCGTTTTTT.

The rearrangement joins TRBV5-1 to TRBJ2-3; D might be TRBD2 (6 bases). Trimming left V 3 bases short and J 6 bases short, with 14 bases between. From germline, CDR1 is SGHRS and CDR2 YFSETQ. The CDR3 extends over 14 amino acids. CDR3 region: CASSWGSGGDTQYF. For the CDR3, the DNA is TGCGCCAGCAGCTGGGGGTCAGGAGGGGATACGCAGTATTTT.

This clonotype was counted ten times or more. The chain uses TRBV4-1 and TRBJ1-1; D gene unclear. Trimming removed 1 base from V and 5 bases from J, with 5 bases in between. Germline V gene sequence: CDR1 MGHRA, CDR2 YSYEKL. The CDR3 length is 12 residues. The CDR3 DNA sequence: TGCGCCAGCAGCCAAGGGGTTACTGAAGCTTTCTTT. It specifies CASSQGVTEAFF.

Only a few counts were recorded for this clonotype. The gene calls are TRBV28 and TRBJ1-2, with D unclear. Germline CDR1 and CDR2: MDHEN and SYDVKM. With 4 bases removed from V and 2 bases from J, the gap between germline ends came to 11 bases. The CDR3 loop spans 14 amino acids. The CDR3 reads CASSSPRRNYGYTF. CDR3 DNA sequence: TGTGCCAGCAGTTCCCCCAGACGGAACTATGGCTACACCTTC.

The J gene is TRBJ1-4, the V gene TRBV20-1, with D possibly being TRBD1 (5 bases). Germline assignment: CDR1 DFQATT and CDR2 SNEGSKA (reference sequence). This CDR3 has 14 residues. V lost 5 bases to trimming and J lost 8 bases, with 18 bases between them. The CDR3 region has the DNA TGCAGTGCTGTTTACCGGGACGCCAACGAAAAACTGTTTTTT. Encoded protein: CSAVYRDANEKLFF.

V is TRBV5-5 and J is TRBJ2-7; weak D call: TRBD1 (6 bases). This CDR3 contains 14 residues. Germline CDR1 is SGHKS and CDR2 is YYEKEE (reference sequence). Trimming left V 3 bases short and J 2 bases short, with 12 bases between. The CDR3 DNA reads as TGTGCCAGCAGCTCCATAGAGGGGGCCTACGAGCAGTACTTC. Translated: CASSSIEGAYEQYF.

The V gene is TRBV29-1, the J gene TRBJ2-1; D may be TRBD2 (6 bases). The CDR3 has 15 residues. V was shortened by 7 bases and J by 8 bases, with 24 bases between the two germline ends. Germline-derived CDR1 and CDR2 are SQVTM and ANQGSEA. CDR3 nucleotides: TGCAGCGCCGTCCTGGCGGGGAGCTCCTATTATGAGCAGTTCTTC. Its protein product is CSAVLAGSSYYEQFF.

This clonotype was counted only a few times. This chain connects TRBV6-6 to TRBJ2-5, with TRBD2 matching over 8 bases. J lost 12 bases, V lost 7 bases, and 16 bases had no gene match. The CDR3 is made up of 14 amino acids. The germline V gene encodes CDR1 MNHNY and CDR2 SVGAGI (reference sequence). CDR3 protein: CASTPSGLRPPEYF. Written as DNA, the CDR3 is TGTGCCAGCACACCTAGCGGGCTCCGGCCTCCGGAGTACTTC.

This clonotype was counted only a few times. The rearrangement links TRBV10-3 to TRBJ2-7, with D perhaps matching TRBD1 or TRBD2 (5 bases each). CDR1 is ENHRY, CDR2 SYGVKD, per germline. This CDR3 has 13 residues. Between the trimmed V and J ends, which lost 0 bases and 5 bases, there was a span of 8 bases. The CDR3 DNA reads TGTGCCATCAGTGAGTCTTCGGGGCACGAGCAGTACTTC. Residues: CAISESSGHEQYF.

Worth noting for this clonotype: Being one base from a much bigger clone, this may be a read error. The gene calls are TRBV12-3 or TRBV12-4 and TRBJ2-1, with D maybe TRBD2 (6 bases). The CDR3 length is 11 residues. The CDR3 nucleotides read TGTACCATCTCTGTGGAGGGCCGCCTGTTCTTC. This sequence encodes CTISVEGRLFF.

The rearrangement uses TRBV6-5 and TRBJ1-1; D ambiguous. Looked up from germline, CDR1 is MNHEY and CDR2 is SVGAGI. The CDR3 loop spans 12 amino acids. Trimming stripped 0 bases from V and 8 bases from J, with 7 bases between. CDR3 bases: TGTGCCAGCAGTTACTCTGGCGTCGAAGCTTTCTTT. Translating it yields CASSYSGVEAFF.

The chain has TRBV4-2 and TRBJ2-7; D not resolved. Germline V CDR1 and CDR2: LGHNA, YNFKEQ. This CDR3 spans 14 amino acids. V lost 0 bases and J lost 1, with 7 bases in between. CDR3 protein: CASSQEYGSYEQYF. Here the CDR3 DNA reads TGTGCCAGCAGCCAAGAATACGGGTCCTACGAGCAGTACTTC.

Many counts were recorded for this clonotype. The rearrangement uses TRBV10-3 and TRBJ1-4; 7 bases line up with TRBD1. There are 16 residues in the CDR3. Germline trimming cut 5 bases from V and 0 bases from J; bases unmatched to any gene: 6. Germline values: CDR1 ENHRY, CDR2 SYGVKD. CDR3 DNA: TGTGCCATCAGTCAGGACAGGACAGCAACTAATGAAAAACTGTTTTTT. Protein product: CAISQDRTATNEKLFF.

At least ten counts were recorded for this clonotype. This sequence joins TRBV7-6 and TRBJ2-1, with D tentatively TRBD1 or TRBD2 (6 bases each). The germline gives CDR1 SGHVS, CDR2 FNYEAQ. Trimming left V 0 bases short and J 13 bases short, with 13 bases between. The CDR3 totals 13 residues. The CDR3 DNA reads TGTGCCAGCAGCTTAGCCTGGGGGGACAACCAGTTCTTC. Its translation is CASSLAWGDNQFF.

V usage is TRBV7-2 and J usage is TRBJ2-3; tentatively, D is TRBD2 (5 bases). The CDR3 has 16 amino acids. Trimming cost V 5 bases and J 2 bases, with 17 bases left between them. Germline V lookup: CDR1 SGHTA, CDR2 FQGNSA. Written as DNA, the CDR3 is TGTGCCAGCAGCCCGGGGTTCCCGGAGCACACAGATACGCAGTATTTT. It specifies CASSPGFPEHTDTQYF.

This CDR3 reads CASTSRGGAYNEQFF. In nucleotides, the CDR3 is TGTGCCAGTACCTCGCGTGGCGGAGCCTACAATGAGCAGTTCTTC. The chain has TRBV19 and TRBJ2-1; no clear D gene. CDR1 and CDR2 (germline): LNHDA, SQIVND (reference sequence). The V and J ends lost 7 bases and 2 bases respectively, with 15 bases between them. The length of the CDR3 is 15 residues.

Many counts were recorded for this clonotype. CDR3 nucleotide sequence: TGTGCCAGCAGTGTGGGACACACTGAAGCTTTCTTT. Amino acids: CASSVGHTEAFF. The gene calls are TRBV7-2 and TRBJ1-1, with D possibly being TRBD1 (5 bases). V lost 6 bases to trimming and J lost 3 bases, with 8 bases between them. The germline V gene has CDR1 SGHTA and CDR2 FQGNSA. The CDR3 is made up of 12 amino acids.

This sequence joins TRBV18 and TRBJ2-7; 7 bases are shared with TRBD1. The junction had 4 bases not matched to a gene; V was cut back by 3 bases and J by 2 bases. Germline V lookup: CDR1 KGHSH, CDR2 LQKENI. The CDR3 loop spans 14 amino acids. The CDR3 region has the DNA TGTGCCAGCTCACCGACAGGGCGCCCCTACGAGCAGTACGTC. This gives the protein CASSPTGRPYEQYV.

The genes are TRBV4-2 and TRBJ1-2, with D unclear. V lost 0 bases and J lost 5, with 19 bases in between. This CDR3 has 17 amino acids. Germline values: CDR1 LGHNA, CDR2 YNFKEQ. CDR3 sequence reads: CASSQERASALAYGYTF. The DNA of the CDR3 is TGTGCCAGCAGCCAAGAGAGGGCAAGCGCATTGGCATATGGCTACACCTTC.

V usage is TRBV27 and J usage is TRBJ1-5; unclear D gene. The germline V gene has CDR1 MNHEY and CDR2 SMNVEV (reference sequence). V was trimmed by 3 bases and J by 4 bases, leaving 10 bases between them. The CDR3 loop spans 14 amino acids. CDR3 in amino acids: CASSFHRQNQPQHF. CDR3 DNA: TGTGCCAGCAGTTTCCACCGTCAGAATCAGCCCCAGCATTTT.

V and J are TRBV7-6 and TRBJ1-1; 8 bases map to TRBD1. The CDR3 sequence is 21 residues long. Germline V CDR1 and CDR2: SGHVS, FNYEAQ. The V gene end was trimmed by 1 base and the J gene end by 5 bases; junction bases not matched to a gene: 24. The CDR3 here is CASSLVSPIKDREEKNTEAFF. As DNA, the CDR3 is TGTGCCAGCAGCTTAGTGAGTCCTATCAAGGACAGGGAAGAGAAAAATACTGAAGCTTTCTTT.

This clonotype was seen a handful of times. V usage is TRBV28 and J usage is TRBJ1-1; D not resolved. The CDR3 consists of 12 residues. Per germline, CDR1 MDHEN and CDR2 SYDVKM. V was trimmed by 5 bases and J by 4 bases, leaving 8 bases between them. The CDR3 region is CASSRRATEAFF. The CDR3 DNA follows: TGTGCCAGCAGTAGACGGGCCACTGAAGCTTTCTTT.

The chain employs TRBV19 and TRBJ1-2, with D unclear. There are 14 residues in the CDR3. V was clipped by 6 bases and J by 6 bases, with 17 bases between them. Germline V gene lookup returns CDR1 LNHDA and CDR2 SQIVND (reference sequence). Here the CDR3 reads CASSPEIGRNGYTF. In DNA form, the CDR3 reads TGTGCCAGTAGCCCAGAAATAGGGAGAAATGGCTACACCTTC.

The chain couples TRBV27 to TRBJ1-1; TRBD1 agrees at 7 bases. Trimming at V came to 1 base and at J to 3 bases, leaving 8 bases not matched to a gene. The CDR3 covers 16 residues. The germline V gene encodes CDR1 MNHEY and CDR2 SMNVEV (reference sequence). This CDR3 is CASSLWEGASDTEAFF. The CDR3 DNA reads TGTGCCAGCAGTTTATGGGAGGGGGCGTCGGACACTGAAGCTTTCTTT.

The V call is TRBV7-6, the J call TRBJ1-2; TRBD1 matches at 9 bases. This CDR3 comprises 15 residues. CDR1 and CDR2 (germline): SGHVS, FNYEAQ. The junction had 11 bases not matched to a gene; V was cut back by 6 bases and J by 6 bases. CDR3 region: CASSFSSGTGNGYTF. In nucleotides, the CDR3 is TGTGCCAGCAGTTTTAGTTCCGGGACAGGGAATGGCTACACCTTC.

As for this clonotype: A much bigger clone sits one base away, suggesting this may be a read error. For the CDR3, the DNA is TGTGCCAGCAGCTTCCCGGGCAAGAACGAGACCCAGTACTTC. Translating it yields CASSFPGKNETQYF. The V call is TRBV7-4, the J call TRBJ2-5; D is uncertain. CDR1 SGHVT and CDR2 SQSDAQ come from the germline V gene. The CDR3 totals 14 residues. Between the trimmed V and J ends, which lost 3 bases and 5 bases, there was a span of 13 bases. The complete variable domain, with remaining parts taken from reference TRBV7-4 and TRBJ2-5, reads GAGVSQSPRYKVAKRGRDVALRCDSISGHVTLYWYRQTLGQGSEVLTYSQSDAQRDKSGRPSGRFSAERPERSVSTLKIQRTEQGDSAVYLCASSFPGKNETQYFGPGTRLLVL.